What follows is one T cell receptor beta chain and its context. Its matching antigen is unknown. The record originates from a study of T cell repertoires in cytomegalovirus infection. Study details: Matching HLA type, along with CMV infection, was indicated by public TCR beta signatures. Study-level findings and limits: CMV-specific TCR beta clonotypes restricted by HLA-C were the ones dominating the ex vivo response. Carriage of CMV together with the relevant HLA was identifiable through cumulative public TCR beta family frequency.

MiXCR was run by TCRdb on the reads, yielding one entry per CDR3 protein. Among about 400,000 distinct CDR3 sequences listed, over 15% were seen once. V dropped 4 bases and J dropped 3 bases, with 13 bases sitting between them. The CDR3 sequence is 14 residues long. The germline V gene has CDR1 MNHEY and CDR2 SVGEGT. The TCR comes from a human donor in good health (CMV status not recorded). Some clones in this sample may be carry-over from other donors' samples. The sequenced material came from PBMCs. This chain links TRBV6-2 or TRBV6-3 with TRBJ2-7; D gene unclear. The CDR3: CASSSMGPIYEQYF. DNA for the CDR3: TGTGCCAGCAGTTCGATGGGTCCCATCTACGAGCAGTACTTC.